A selection of T cell receptor beta chains follows, all from one sample in a study of cytomegalovirus exposure and HLA in healthy donors. The assay was immunoSEQ multiplex PCR, and TCRdb's table has in-frame clones only and misses some. The data hold some 150,000 clones, with about four fifths observed a single time. Sequencing was performed on PBMCs. The origin of the receptors is a man aged 30 to 39 in good health and CMV-seronegative. Both conserved end residues are part of each CDR3. The order of the fields is D gene, J gene, clone size, V gene, CDR3 protein, CDR3 DNA. The D gene is left open where the match is weak. Expanded clones get a size class; other rows say once, few or many, or leave the size out.

. TRBJ1-1 . TRBV6-5 CASSYTSGNTEAFF TGTGCCAGCAGTTATACATCGGGGAACACTGAAGCTTTCTTT
. TRBJ2-7 . TRBV28 CASSQDYPPYEQYF TGTGCCAGCAGTCAGGACTATCCCCCCTACGAGCAGTACTTC
. TRBJ1-2 . TRBV11-1 CASSSQEQATLGYTF TGTGCCAGCAGCTCACAGGAACAGGCTACTCTTGGCTACACCTTC
TRBD2 TRBJ2-3 . TRBV7-8 CASSLYSSGNTDTQYF TGTGCCAGCAGCTTATACTCTAGCGGGAACACAGATACGCAGTATTTT
. TRBJ1-5 . TRBV2 CASSAKDSYQPQHF TGTGCCAGCAGTGCAAAGGACAGTTATCAGCCCCAGCATTTT
TRBD1 TRBJ1-3 . TRBV6-5 CASSSRGPVGNTIYF TGTGCCAGCAGCTCCAGGGGGCCGGTTGGAAACACCATATATTTT
. TRBJ2-7 . TRBV28 CASKNGDNSYEQYF TGTGCCAGCAAGAACGGGGACAACTCCTACGAGCAGTACTTC
. TRBJ2-1 . TRBV6-5 CASSLSDSLYNEQFF TGTGCCAGCAGCCTTTCGGACAGCCTGTACAATGAGCAGTTCTTC
. TRBJ2-5 once TRBV28 CASSRGARQETQYF TGTGCCAGCAGCCGGGGGGCCCGCCAAGAGACCCAGTACTTC
. TRBJ1-1 . TRBV4-1 CASSLGDRWNTEAFF TGCGCCAGCAGCCTGGGCGACAGGTGGAACACTGAAGCTTTCTTT
TRBD1 TRBJ1-6 . TRBV19 CASSMGQGGGGSPLHF TGTGCCAGTAGTATGGGGCAAGGGGGCGGCGGATCACCCCTCCACTTT
. TRBJ1-3 . TRBV5-1 CASSLAFQGSSGNTIYF TGCGCCAGCAGCTTGGCCTTCCAGGGAAGCTCTGGAAACACCATATATTTT
. TRBJ1-4 . TRBV7-8 CASSLPGDEKLFF TGTGCCAGCAGCTTACCAGGGGATGAAAAACTGTTTTTT
. TRBJ1-1 once TRBV29-1 CSVEHMNTEAFF TGCAGCGTTGAACACATGAACACTGAAGCTTTCTTT
TRBD2 TRBJ2-7 once TRBV30 CAWSVPLASGRAESRNEQYF TGTGCCTGGAGTGTACCCCTGGCTAGCGGGAGGGCCGAATCCCGAAACGAGCAGTACTTC
. TRBJ2-7 . TRBV12-1 CASRITGTEQYF TGTGCCAGCAGGATTACAGGGACCGAGCAGTACTTC
TRBD2 TRBJ2-7 few TRBV6-5 CASSLAGWAYEQYF TGTGCCAGCAGTCTAGCGGGGTGGGCCTACGAGCAGTACTTC
TRBD2 TRBJ2-3 . TRBV6-6 CASSPPGLAVDTQYF TGTGCCAGCAGTCCCCCGGGACTAGCAGTCGATACGCAGTATTTT
TRBD2 TRBJ2-1 . TRBV5-1 CASSLDTSGAYNEQFF TGCGCCAGCAGCTTGGATACTAGCGGTGCCTACAATGAGCAGTTCTTC
TRBD1 TRBJ2-4 . TRBV6-5 CASSLGQGAVKNIQYF TGTGCCAGCAGTTTAGGACAGGGGGCAGTCAAAAACATTCAGTACTTC
TRBD1 TRBJ1-2 . TRBV19 CASSIRKDRGPSYGYTF TGTGCCAGTAGTATACGGAAGGACAGGGGGCCGAGCTATGGCTACACCTTC
. TRBJ2-7 . TRBV15 CATGEAETYEQYF TGTGCCACCGGGGAAGCGGAGACCTACGAGCAGTACTTC